The 5 T cell receptor beta chains below all came from one sample that was sequenced in a study of CD8+ T cells in alopecia areata (dated by TCRdb to 2017 to 2018). Library preparation was by the immunoSEQ multiplex PCR assay. RNA was extracted from all samples and reverse transcribed into cDNA as template for TCR sequencing. TCRdb mirrors the immuneACCESS table, restricted to in-frame sequences. Some clones are absent from its copies; in checked studies, under half trace to an unresolved V gene, and the reason for the others is unknown. The sample data list some 150,000 clones, and about three fifths of these were observed just once. Around 16% of the sample comes from the top ten. This specimen's treatment or condition label, interpreted: oral pan-JAK inhibitor, 5-10 mg twice daily. The source was CD4+ T cells sorted from blood, collected at approximately week 61, from a patient treated with tofacitinib. Receptor source: a human donor with alopecia areata.

This clone was seen a few times. The V call is TRBV6-6, the J call TRBJ2-1, with 12 bases identical to TRBD1. In germline, CDR1 is MNHNY, CDR2 SVGAGI (reference sequence). This CDR3 is 15 amino acids long. V lost 6 bases and J lost 9; bases outside the gene matches: 9. The CDR3 reads CASSPVPGQGAEQFF. Here the CDR3 DNA reads TGTGCCAGCAGCCCTGTCCCGGGACAGGGGGCTGAGCAGTTCTTC.

The J gene is TRBJ2-3, the V gene TRBV30; D is perhaps TRBD2 (7 bases). CDR1 is GTSNPN, CDR2 SVGIG, per germline (reference sequence). Trimming shortened V by 4 bases and J by 6 bases, and 14 bases separated the two germline ends. The CDR3 has 13 residues. CDR3 protein: CAWNGGHGDTQYF. The CDR3 DNA reads TGTGCCTGGAACGGGGGGCATGGGGATACGCAGTATTTT.

The chain couples TRBV6-1 to TRBJ1-1; D gene uncertain. Trimming stripped 7 bases from V and 1 base from J, with 13 bases between. Germline V gene sequence: CDR1 MNHNS, CDR2 SASEGT. The CDR3 sequence is 14 residues long. This chain's CDR3 is CASISSGWNTEAFF. The DNA for the CDR3 is TGTGCCAGCATATCATCAGGTTGGAACACTGAAGCTTTCTTT.

The genes are TRBV6-5 and TRBJ1-2; 8 nucleotides line up with TRBD1. This CDR3 is built from 13 residues. V dropped 5 bases and J dropped 3; count of bases not matched to a gene: 2. The germline V gene encodes CDR1 MNHEY and CDR2 SVGAGI. Here the CDR3 reads CASSGQGYYGYTF. CDR3 bases: TGTGCCAGCAGTGGACAGGGATACTATGGCTACACCTTC.

The chain carries TRBV6-1 and TRBJ1-2; 9 bases agree with TRBD1. With V trimmed by 8 bases and J by 2 bases, 6 bases remained unmatched. The CDR3 is 14 residues long. Germline V gene lookup returns CDR1 MNHNS and CDR2 SASEGT. CDR3 residues: CASSRQGVNYGYTF. DNA of the CDR3: TGTGCCAGCTCCAGACAGGGGGTGAACTATGGCTACACCTTC.